A single sample gave rise to the 27 T cell receptor beta chains below, sequenced in a study of regulatory T cells in long-lasting Graves disease. CDR3-region Arm-PCR and iRepertoire HTBI primers produced the TCR beta libraries. One entry per CDR3 protein, called by TCRdb with MiXCR from the multiplex PCR reads. In the table there are approximately 400,000 distinct CDR3 sequences, under 15% of which are singletons. Time point defined: newly diagnosed GD, antithyroid drugs for less than 3 months. PBMCs provided the RNA from which the TCR library was made. Another study also made use of these data, one on T cells in Graves' hyperthyroidism and ophthalmopathy.

Specimen: peripheral blood mononuclear cells (PBMCs), collected at new diagnosis, from a patient treated with antithyroid drugs. Receptors originate from a woman aged 30 to 39 with Graves disease.

This clonotype was recorded at least ten times. The junction departs from germline at one end; a sequencing error may be responsible. Here the CDR3 DNA reads TGTGCTAGCAGCTTAGCGGATGGGCCCACGGATGAGCAGTTCTTC. Protein: CASSLADGPTDEQFF. The V gene is TRBV7-7, the J gene TRBJ2-1; a weak D match, TRBD2 (6 bases). Germline CDR1 and CDR2: SSHAT and FNYEAQ (reference sequence). This CDR3 contains 15 residues.

Regarding this clonotype: This may be a read error, as it is one base from a much larger clone. The V and J genes are TRBV28 and TRBJ2-1; 11 nucleotides line up with TRBD1. The CDR3 has 15 residues. Germline V CDR1 and CDR2: MDHEN, SYDVKM. The DNA of the CDR3 is TGTGCCTGCAGTTTTTGGACAGGGGGCACGAATGAGCAGTTCTTC. Its translation is CACSFWTGGTNEQFF.

There are a few counts of this clonotype. This chain joins TRBV6-2 or TRBV6-3 and TRBJ1-1, with a possible D match to TRBD1 (5 bases). Germline lookup yields CDR1 MNHEY and CDR2 SVGEGT. The V end lost 7 bases, the J end lost 6 bases, and 12 bases lay between the germline ends. The CDR3 is made up of 12 amino acids. The CDR3 is CASNLRQSEAFF. For the CDR3, the DNA is TGTGCCAGCAACCTTAGACAGTCTGAAGCTTTCTTT.

This clonotype was picked up a small number of times. The V gene is TRBV6-1, the J gene TRBJ1-2, with D unresolved. Germline V gene sequence: CDR1 MNHNS, CDR2 SASEGT. V gave up 2 bases and J gave up 5 bases, with 9 bases separating them. The CDR3 totals 13 residues. The CDR3 loop reads CASSEWTQYGYTF. CDR3 sequence (DNA): TGTGCCAGCAGTGAATGGACCCAGTATGGCTACACCTTC.

The sample holds one count of this clonotype. The chain recombines TRBV11-2 with TRBJ1-1; weak D call: TRBD1 (6 bases). The V gene lost 8 bases and the J gene lost 7 bases, with 20 bases spanning the gap. There are 14 residues in the CDR3. Per germline, CDR1 SGHAT and CDR2 FQNNGV. CDR3 nucleotides: TGTGCCAGCGGGATGACCGGGACACCGGTTGAAGCTTTCTTT. It encodes CASGMTGTPVEAFF.

The sample holds many counts of this clonotype. The chain uses TRBV5-1 and TRBJ2-7, with D tentatively TRBD1 or TRBD2 (7 bases each). The CDR3 covers 17 residues. CDR1 SGHRS and CDR2 YFSETQ come from the germline V gene. Deletions cut 4 bases from V and 5 bases from J, with 25 bases between. As DNA, the CDR3 is TGCGCCAGCAGCCCTGCGGGGGTTGGCAGGGGGAGGAACGAGCAGTACTTC. This translates into CASSPAGVGRGRNEQYF. Full variable domain (remainder filled in from reference TRBV5-1 and TRBJ2-7): KAGVTQTPRYLIKTRGQQVTLSCSPISGHRSVSWYQQTPGQGLQFLFEYFSETQRNKGNFPGRFSGRQFSNSRSEMNVSTLELGDSALYLCASSPAGVGRGRNEQYFGPGTRLTVT.

This clonotype was seen repeatedly, ten times or more. V gene TRBV20-1 combines with J gene TRBJ2-1, with 11 bases matching TRBD2. V shed 2 bases, J shed 7 bases, and the junction held 10 bases outside the gene matches. CDR1 is DFQATT, CDR2 SNEGSKA, per germline (reference sequence). The CDR3 runs 16 residues. CDR3 sequence: CSARSNLAGGRNEQFF. CDR3 sequence (DNA): TGCAGTGCTAGATCCAACCTAGCGGGAGGAAGGAATGAGCAGTTCTTC.

This clonotype was recorded at least ten times. The V call is TRBV20-1, the J call TRBJ2-1; TRBD2 aligns across 8 bases. After removal of 4 bases from V and 2 bases from J, the junction contained 10 bases not matched to a gene. Germline lookup yields CDR1 DFQATT and CDR2 SNEGSKA (reference sequence). The CDR3 extends over 16 amino acids. CDR3 nucleotides: TGCAGTGCTATCCTGGGGGGAGCGGGGGCCTACAATGAGCAGTTCTTC. Protein product: CSAILGGAGAYNEQFF.

The chain is built from TRBV2 and TRBJ1-5, with 7 nucleotides matching TRBD1. CDR3 length: 15 amino acids. The germline V gene encodes CDR1 SNHLY and CDR2 FYNNEI. With 7 bases clipped from V and 2 bases from J, the junction kept 8 bases outside the gene matches. CDR3 nucleotides: TGTGCCAGCACCGCGACAGGGATCGGCAATCAGCCCCAGCATTTT. This encodes CASTATGIGNQPQHF.

This clonotype was seen repeatedly, ten times or more. V and J are TRBV2 and TRBJ2-1, with TRBD2 matching over 9 bases. The CDR3 loop spans 17 amino acids. In germline, CDR1 is SNHLY, CDR2 FYNNEI. After removal of 0 bases from V and 6 bases from J, the junction contained 9 bases not matched to a gene. CDR3 sequence (DNA): TGTGCCAGCAGTGAAGCGCTTTACGAGACTAGCGGCAATGAGCAGTTCTTC. Translating it yields CASSEALYETSGNEQFF. The full variable domain, completed using reference TRBV2 and TRBJ2-1, is EPEVTQTPSHQVTQMGQEVILRCVPISNHLYFYWYRQILGQKVEFLVSFYNNEISEKSEIFDDQFSVERPDGSNFTLKIRSTKLEDSAMYFCASSEALYETSGNEQFFGPGTRLTVL.

This clonotype was counted at least ten times. The chain couples TRBV2 to TRBJ2-3, with 14 bases aligning to TRBD2. There are 16 residues in the CDR3. The J segment lost 0 bases and the V segment lost 6 bases, leaving 2 bases of the junction unmatched. Germline CDR1 SNHLY, CDR2 FYNNEI. The CDR3 coding sequence is TGTGCCAGCAGGAGGACTAGCGGGAGGAGCACAGATACGCAGTATTTT. This gives the protein CASRRTSGRSTDTQYF.

This clonotype was picked up many times. The chain has TRBV9 and TRBJ2-5; 10 bases line up with TRBD2. Germline V CDR1 and CDR2: SGDLS, YYNGEE. This CDR3 spans 20 amino acids. With V trimmed by 0 bases and J by 4 bases, 18 bases remained unmatched. The CDR3, as DNA: TGTGCCAGCAGCGTAGAAGGTGGGGGAGCTAGCGGGAGAATTGGAGAGACCCAGTACTTC. This codes for CASSVEGGGASGRIGETQYF.

The chain has TRBV20-1 and TRBJ2-5, with 12 bases lining up with TRBD2. The CDR3 is made up of 17 amino acids. Per the germline V gene, CDR1 is DFQATT and CDR2 is SNEGSKA (reference sequence). V lost 0 bases and J lost 8; bases outside the gene matches: 13. This CDR3 is CSAREGGSSGRVGTQYF. The CDR3 bases are TGCAGTGCTAGAGAGGGTGGGTCTAGCGGGAGGGTAGGAACCCAGTACTTC.

This clonotype occurred a few times. V gene TRBV5-1 combines with J gene TRBJ2-7; perhaps TRBD2 as D (6 bases). This CDR3 spans 15 amino acids. The germline CDR1 and CDR2 sequences are SGHRS and YFSETQ. The V end was cut by 5 bases, the J end by 6 bases, with 21 bases between. In DNA form, the CDR3 reads TGCGCCAGCAGTCAGGACGGAGCCCTGGAGGGCGAGCAGTACTTC. Translated, it gives CASSQDGALEGEQYF.

This clonotype was seen repeatedly, ten times or more. V and J are TRBV6-1 and TRBJ2-7, with D unclear. The CDR3 extends over 12 amino acids. Trimming stripped 6 bases from V and 5 bases from J, with 11 bases between. Germline V lookup: CDR1 MNHNS, CDR2 SASEGT. The CDR3 DNA sequence: TGTGCCAGCAGCGCCAGGCGCCACGAGCAGTACTTC. This gives the protein CASSARRHEQYF.

This clonotype has at least ten counts. The J gene is TRBJ2-3, the V gene TRBV12-3 or TRBV12-4; TRBD1 aligns across 9 bases. With 5 bases clipped from V and 9 bases from J, the junction kept 6 bases outside the gene matches. The CDR3 consists of 13 residues. This CDR3 reads CASSPGTGLTQYF. DNA for the CDR3: TGTGCCAGCAGTCCCGGGACAGGGTTAACGCAGTATTTT.

This chain uses TRBV6-1 with TRBJ2-1; 9 bases are shared with TRBD2. J lost 4 bases, V lost 7 bases, and 8 bases had no gene match. The CDR3 runs 15 residues. Per germline, CDR1 MNHNS and CDR2 SASEGT. Here the CDR3 DNA reads TGTGCCAGCATGAGCGGGGGGCAAGGGTACAATGAGCAGTTCTTC. Translated: CASMSGGQGYNEQFF.

This clonotype has only a few counts. A much more abundant neighbour one base away suggests this may be a read error. Here the CDR3 omits its conserved ending phenylalanine or tryptophan, so a read error is the likely source. CDR3 sequence (DNA): TGTGCCAGCAGTGAAGCCCGGGGGGATACGCAGTATTAT. The encoded protein is CASSEARGDTQYY. The chain combines TRBV2 with TRBJ2-3, with D possibly TRBD2 on 6 matching bases. The CDR3 is made up of 13 amino acids. Trimming pared 0 bases from V and 6 bases from J, leaving 7 bases between. CDR1 is SNHLY and CDR2 is FYNNEI in the germline V gene.

This clonotype was seen repeatedly, ten times or more. In DNA form, the CDR3 reads TGCAGCGTTGTGGTGGGACAGGGGCCTAGCGGGAGCCACAATGAGCAGTTCTTC. This sequence encodes CSVVVGQGPSGSHNEQFF. J is TRBJ2-1 and V is TRBV29-1; the D gene could be TRBD1 or TRBD2 (10 bases each). CDR3 size: 18 residues. The germline CDR1 and CDR2 sequences are SQVTM and ANQGSEA. V was trimmed by 4 bases and J by 5 bases, leaving 27 bases between them.

This clonotype has more than one count but fewer than ten. J is TRBJ2-1 and V is TRBV25-1, with D unclear. The CDR3 consists of 13 residues. Germline V gives CDR1 MGHDK, CDR2 SYGVNS. V was shortened by 7 bases and J by 7 bases, with 14 bases between the two germline ends. The CDR3 DNA reads TGTGCCAGCACCCCTTCAACTGGGAATGAGCAGTTCTTC. Amino acid sequence: CASTPSTGNEQFF.

This clonotype turned up a few times. One junction end does not reproduce the germline sequence, and a read error may be involved. V is TRBV4-1 and J is TRBJ2-1; D is uncertain. Germline CDR1 reads MGHRA; CDR2 reads YSYEKL. The CDR3 runs 14 residues. CDR3 bases: TGCGCCAGCACCCAAGAGTCAGGCTCCAATGAGCAGTTCTTC. Its translation is CASTQESGSNEQFF.

This clonotype came up many times. J is TRBJ2-7 and V is TRBV20-1; D unclear. V dropped 2 bases and J dropped 1 base, with 9 bases sitting between them. Per germline, CDR1 DFQATT and CDR2 SNEGSKA (reference sequence). CDR3 length: 13 amino acids. The CDR3 spells CSARRGPSYEQYF. The CDR3 DNA follows: TGCAGTGCTAGACGTGGGCCATCCTACGAGCAGTACTTC.

This clonotype has just a few counts. The chain joins TRBV5-4 to TRBJ2-3, with TRBD2 identical over 14 bases. The CDR3 length is 17 residues. V was clipped by 4 bases and J by 7 bases; unmatched bases: 11. Looked up from germline, CDR1 is SGHNT and CDR2 is YYREEE (reference sequence). The CDR3 DNA reads TGTGCCAGCAGCCCGGGACTAGCGGGGGCCGGGGGACATACGCAGTATTTT. This gives the protein CASSPGLAGAGGHTQYF.

This clonotype was observed a single time. A read error is possible here, since a much larger clone lies one base away. V gene TRBV7-8 combines with J gene TRBJ1-1; tentative D call: TRBD1 (6 bases). The V and J ends lost 10 bases and 1 base respectively, with 13 bases between them. CDR1 and CDR2 from the germline V gene are SGHVS and FQNEAQ. The CDR3 has 13 amino acids. The CDR3 coding sequence is TGTGCCATCACCGGGGGCCCGAACACTGAAGCTTTCTTT. Translation gives CAITGGPNTEAFF.

This clonotype was found many times. The chain recombines TRBV27 with TRBJ1-1, with no clear D. The length of the CDR3 is 15 residues. Germline CDR1 reads MNHEY; CDR2 reads SMNVEV (reference sequence). The germline V and J ends were trimmed by 0 bases and 0 bases, with 8 bases remaining between them. CDR3 coding DNA: TGTGCCAGCAGTTTATCGACGGGTTTGAACACTGAAGCTTTCTTT. Encoded protein: CASSLSTGLNTEAFF.

Many counts were recorded for this clonotype. V gene TRBV5-1 combines with J gene TRBJ2-7; D is ambiguous. The CDR3 loop spans 12 amino acids. The germline V gene has CDR1 SGHRS and CDR2 YFSETQ. V was trimmed by 4 bases and J by 4 bases, leaving 9 bases between them. The CDR3 DNA reads as TGCGCCAGCAGCCAGTACGGGTACGAGCAGTACTTC. Protein sequence: CASSQYGYEQYF.

At least ten counts were recorded for this clonotype. The J gene is TRBJ2-3, the V gene TRBV5-1; no firm D call. There are 16 residues in the CDR3. The germline V gene encodes CDR1 SGHRS and CDR2 YFSETQ. Trimming removed 1 base at V and 2 bases at J, with 14 bases between. CDR3 in amino acids: CASSLSALTSTDTQYF. Here the CDR3 DNA reads TGCGCCAGCAGCTTGTCGGCTCTAACGTCCACAGATACGCAGTATTTT.